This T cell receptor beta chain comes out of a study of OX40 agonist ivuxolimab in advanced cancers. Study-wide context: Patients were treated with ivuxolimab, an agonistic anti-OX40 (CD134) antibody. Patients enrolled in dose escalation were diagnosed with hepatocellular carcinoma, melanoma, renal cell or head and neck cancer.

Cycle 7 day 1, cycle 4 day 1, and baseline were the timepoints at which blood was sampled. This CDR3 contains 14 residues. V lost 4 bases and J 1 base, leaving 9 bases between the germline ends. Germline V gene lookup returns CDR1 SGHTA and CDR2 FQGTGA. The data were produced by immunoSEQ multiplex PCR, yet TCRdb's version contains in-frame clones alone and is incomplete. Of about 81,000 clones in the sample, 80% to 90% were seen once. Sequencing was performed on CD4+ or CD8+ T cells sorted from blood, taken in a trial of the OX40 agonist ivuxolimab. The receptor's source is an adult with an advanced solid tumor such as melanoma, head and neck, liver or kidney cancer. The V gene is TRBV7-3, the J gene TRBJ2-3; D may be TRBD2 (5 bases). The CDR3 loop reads CASSSVGGTDTQYF. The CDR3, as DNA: TGTGCCAGCAGCTCCGTCGGGGGCACAGATACGCAGTATTTT. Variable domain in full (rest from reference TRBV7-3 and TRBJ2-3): GAGVSQTPSNKVTEKGKYVELRCDPISGHTALYWYRQSLGQGPEFLIYFQGTGAADDSGLPNDRFFAVRPEGSVSTLKIQRTERGDSAVYLCASSSVGGTDTQYFGPGTRLTVL.